This T cell receptor (beta chain) came from a study of spatial heterogeneity in lung cancer (dated by TCRdb to about 2019). General notes on the study: The donors were some 72 patients from the lung TRACERx cohort who had early-stage, untreated non-small cell lung cancer. Follow-up PBMC samples were sequenced whenever available, and the median time to follow-up was roughly two years after resection. Beta-chain transcripts were consistently detected in greater numbers than alpha-chain transcripts, which likely reflected higher beta-chain transcript abundance. In the raw uncorrected reads, each unique combination of TCR and UMI appeared on average more than ten times. TCR alpha and beta repertoires were quantitatively compared across multiple tumor regions, matched nontumor lung and blood in non-small cell lung cancer. Nonsynonymous mutation counts, determined by whole-exome sequencing of tumor tissue, were related to features of the TCR repertoire. At surgery, both alpha and beta chains were TCR-sequenced in around 240 tumor regions, 63 to 65 matched nontumor lung samples and a few dozen PBMC samples. Broad study findings and their caveats: Comparisons of baseline and follow-up blood repertoires included only 15 or so patients. Ubiquitous expanded tumor TCRs were found in blood more often at tumor resection than at routine follow-up. Additional single-cell paired TCR alpha and beta sequencing was considered necessary to confirm, at a functional level, the hypothesis that regional TCRs recognize regional mutations.

Sample time point, as interpreted from the label and publication: blood at routine non-recurrence follow-up after resection. TCR sequencing used whole RNA extracted from tumor and nontumor lung tissue, or from cryopreserved PBMC samples, without cell sorting. Patients were selected for TCR sequencing only if sufficient RNA was available from at least two tumor regions. Receptors were amplified or captured by 5' RACE. The sequencer listed for this sample is NextSeq 500. In the TCR library protocol, a unique molecular identifier was attached to each TCR cDNA molecule so that PCR and sequencing errors could be corrected. In the authors' own workflow: Decombinator tools were used for TCR identification, UMI-based error correction and CDR3 extraction. Expanded TCRs were defined as those above a frequency of 2 per 1,000, corresponding to the top 1% of the tumor frequency distribution. Renyi diversity was computed with the R vegan package after each repertoire had been subsampled 100 times to 5,000 TCRs. CDR3 similarity networks were built from amino acid triplet string-kernel similarity, connecting CDR3s with pairwise similarity above 0.82. Using fastp at Q25 and MiXCR, TCRdb reprocessed the public reads and kept productive beta chains. Rows are combined by CDR3 protein, so each entry shows the most common genes and DNA. TCRdb's processing, not the authors' own work, is the source of the V and J calls. This sample has 85,000 to 100,000 distinct CDR3 sequences in its table, and just under 20% of those were observed once. The ten largest clones capture 20% to 25% of the sample.

Per the germline V gene, MGHDK is the CDR1 and SYGVNS is the CDR2. Between the V and J ends, shortened by 3 bases and 7 bases respectively, the junction contains 12 bases. The CDR3, from cysteine to phenylalanine, totals 14 residues. The CDR3 DNA has 42 bases and is translated from base 1. This clonotype was recorded many times. Its antigen remains unidentified. Base qualities were left out, and no much larger clone turns up one base away. Sequenced material: PBMCs, taken at follow-up. The sequence was obtained from a male donor with early-stage non-small cell lung cancer. The rearranged chain carries TRBV25-1 and TRBJ2-2; no D gene is confidently identified. The sequenced DNA: TGTGCCAGCAGTGACTTCAGAGGTGTCGGGGAGCTGTTTTTT. Its protein product is CASSDFRGVGELFF.